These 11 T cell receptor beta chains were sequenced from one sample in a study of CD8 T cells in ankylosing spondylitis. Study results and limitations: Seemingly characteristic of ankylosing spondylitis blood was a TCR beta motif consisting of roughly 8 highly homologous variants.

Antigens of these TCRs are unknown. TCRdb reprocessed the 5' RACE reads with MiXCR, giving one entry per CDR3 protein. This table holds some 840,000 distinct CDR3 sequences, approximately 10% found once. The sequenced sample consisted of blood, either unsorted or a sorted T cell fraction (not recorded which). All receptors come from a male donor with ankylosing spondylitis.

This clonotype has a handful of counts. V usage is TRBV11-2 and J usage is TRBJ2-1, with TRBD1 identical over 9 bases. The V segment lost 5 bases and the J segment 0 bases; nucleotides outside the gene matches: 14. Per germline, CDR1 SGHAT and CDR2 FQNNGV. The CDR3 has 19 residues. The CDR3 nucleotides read TGTGCCAGCAGCCATAGGACAGGGGTATGGCTCTCCTCCTACAATGAGCAGTTCTTC. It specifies CASSHRTGVWLSSYNEQFF.

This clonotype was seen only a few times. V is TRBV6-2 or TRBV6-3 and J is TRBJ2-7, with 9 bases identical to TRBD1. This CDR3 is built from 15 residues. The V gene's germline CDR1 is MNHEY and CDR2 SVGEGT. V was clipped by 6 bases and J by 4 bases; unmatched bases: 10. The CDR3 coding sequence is TGTGCCAGCAGCCCAACGGGACAGGGTCTGTACGAGCAGTACTTC. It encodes CASSPTGQGLYEQYF.

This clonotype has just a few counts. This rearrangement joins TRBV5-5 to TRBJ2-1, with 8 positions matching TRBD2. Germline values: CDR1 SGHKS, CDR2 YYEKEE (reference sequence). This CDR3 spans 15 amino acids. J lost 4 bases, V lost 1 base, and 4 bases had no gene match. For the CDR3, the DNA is TGTGCCAGCAGCTTGCTAGCGGGTATTTACAATGAGCAGTTCTTC. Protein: CASSLLAGIYNEQFF.

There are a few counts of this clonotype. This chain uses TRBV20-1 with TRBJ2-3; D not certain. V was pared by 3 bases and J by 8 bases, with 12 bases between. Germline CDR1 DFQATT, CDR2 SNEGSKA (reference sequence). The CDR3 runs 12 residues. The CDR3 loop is CSARKAVGTQYF. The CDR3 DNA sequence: TGCAGTGCTAGGAAGGCGGTCGGTACGCAGTATTTT.

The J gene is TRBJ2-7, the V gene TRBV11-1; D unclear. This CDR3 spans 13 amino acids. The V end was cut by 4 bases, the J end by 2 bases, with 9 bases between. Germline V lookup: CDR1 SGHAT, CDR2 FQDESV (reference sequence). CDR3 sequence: CASSSIDPYEQYF. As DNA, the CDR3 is TGTGCCAGCAGCTCGATTGACCCCTACGAGCAGTACTTC.

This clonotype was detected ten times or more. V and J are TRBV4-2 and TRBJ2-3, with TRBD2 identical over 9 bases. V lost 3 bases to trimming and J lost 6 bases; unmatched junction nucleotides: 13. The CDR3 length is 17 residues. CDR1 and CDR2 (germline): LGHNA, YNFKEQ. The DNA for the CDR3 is TGTGCCAGCAGCCAGATGACAGTAGCGGGAGCGGGGGATACGCAGTATTTT. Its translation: CASSQMTVAGAGDTQYF.

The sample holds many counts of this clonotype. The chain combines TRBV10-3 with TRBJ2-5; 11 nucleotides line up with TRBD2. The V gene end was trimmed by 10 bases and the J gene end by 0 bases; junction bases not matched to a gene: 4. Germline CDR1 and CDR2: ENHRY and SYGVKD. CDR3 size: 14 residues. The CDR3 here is CASQTSGDQETQYF. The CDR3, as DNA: TGTGCCAGCCAGACTAGCGGGGACCAAGAGACCCAGTACTTC.

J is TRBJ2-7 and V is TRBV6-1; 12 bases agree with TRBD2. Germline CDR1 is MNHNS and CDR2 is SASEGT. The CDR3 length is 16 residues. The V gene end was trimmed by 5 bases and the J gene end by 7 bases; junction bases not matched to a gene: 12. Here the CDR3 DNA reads TGTGCCAGCAGTAGGTCTAGCGGGGGGGCTGGAGTTGAGCAGTACTTC. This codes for CASSRSSGGAGVEQYF.

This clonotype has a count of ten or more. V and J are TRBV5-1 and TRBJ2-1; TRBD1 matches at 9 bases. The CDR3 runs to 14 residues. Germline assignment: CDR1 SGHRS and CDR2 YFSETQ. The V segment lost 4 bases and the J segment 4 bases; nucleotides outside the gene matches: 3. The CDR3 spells CASSMGQGYNEQFF. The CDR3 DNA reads TGCGCCAGCAGCATGGGACAGGGTTACAATGAGCAGTTCTTC.

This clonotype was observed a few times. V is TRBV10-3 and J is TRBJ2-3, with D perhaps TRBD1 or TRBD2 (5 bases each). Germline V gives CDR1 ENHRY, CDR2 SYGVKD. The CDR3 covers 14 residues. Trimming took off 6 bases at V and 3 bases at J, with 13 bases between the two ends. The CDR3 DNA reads TGTGCCATCAGGGGGGTTCGGCCTACAGATACGCAGTATTTT. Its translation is CAIRGVRPTDTQYF.

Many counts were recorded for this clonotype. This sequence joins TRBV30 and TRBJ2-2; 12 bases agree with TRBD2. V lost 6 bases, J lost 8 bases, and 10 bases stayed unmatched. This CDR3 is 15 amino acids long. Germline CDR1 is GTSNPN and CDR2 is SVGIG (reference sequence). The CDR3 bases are TGTGCCTGTACCCGACTAGCGGGAGAGGAAGGGGAGCTGTTTTTT. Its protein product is CACTRLAGEEGELFF.